The 27 T cell receptor beta chains below all came from one sample that was sequenced in a study of Graves' ophthalmopathy and Graves' hyperthyroidism. RNA transcripts were the template, and TCR beta CDR3 regions were amplified from them. HTBI-primed RT-PCR formed the first round, and a multiplex PCR formed the second. TCRdb re-derived calls from the multiplex PCR reads in MiXCR, one entry per CDR3 protein. The table lists approximately 1.2 million distinct CDR3 sequences, around a third of them singletons. Sequencing used peripheral blood or thyroid tissue (not recorded which). Every receptor here comes from an adult man with Graves' hyperthyroidism.

This clonotype occurred a few times. J is TRBJ1-2 and V is TRBV28; the D gene is possibly TRBD1 (6 bases). V lost 5 bases, J lost 4 bases, and 14 bases lay in between. Per the germline V gene, CDR1 is MDHEN and CDR2 is SYDVKM. This CDR3 contains 14 residues. The CDR3, as DNA: TGTGCCAGCAGTGTGACAGGAACTGGCTATGGCTACACCTTC. It yields the protein CASSVTGTGYGYTF.

This clonotype was detected many times. The V call is TRBV7-9, the J call TRBJ1-1; D remains ambiguous. This CDR3 is 12 amino acids long. Germline V gives CDR1 SEHNR, CDR2 FQNEAQ (reference sequence). The ends were cut back, 2 bases at V and 7 bases at J, with 8 bases in the middle. The CDR3 protein is CASSLLALEAFF. CDR3 coding DNA: TGTGCCAGCAGCTTATTAGCTCTTGAAGCTTTCTTT.

V usage is TRBV5-4 and J usage is TRBJ2-7, with a tentative D call TRBD2 (6 bases). This CDR3 is built from 15 residues. CDR1 and CDR2 (germline): SGHNT, YYREEE (reference sequence). With 4 bases removed from V and 7 bases from J, the gap between germline ends came to 21 bases. CDR3 DNA: TGTGCCAGCAGCCGGGCGGCGGGAACTTTCGGAGAGCAGTACTTC. It codes for CASSRAAGTFGEQYF.

This clonotype showed up many times. V gene TRBV12-3 or TRBV12-4 combines with J gene TRBJ1-1; D is perhaps TRBD1 (5 bases). Trimming removed 5 bases at V and 2 bases at J, with 12 bases between. The CDR3 is 14 residues long. The DNA for the CDR3 is TGTGCCAGCAGTGGACATGGGACTAACACTGAAGCTTTCTTT. It specifies CASSGHGTNTEAFF.

Comment on this clonotype: With a much larger clone just one base away, this may be a read error. This chain connects TRBV12-3 or TRBV12-4 to TRBJ1-2; D unclear. The CDR3 sequence is 11 residues long. Trimming stripped 4 bases from V and 14 bases from J, with 14 bases between. The CDR3 sequence is CASSYPTNTTF. In DNA, the CDR3 is TGTGCCAGCAGTTACCCGACCAACACGACCTTC.

This clonotype showed up many times. The V call is TRBV10-1, the J call TRBJ2-2; D is ambiguous. Germline CDR1 reads WNHNN; CDR2 reads SYGVQD (reference sequence). The CDR3 contains 14 residues. Trimming removed 0 bases at V and 4 bases at J, with 6 bases between. CDR3 in DNA: TGCGCCAGCAGTGAGTCGCTACGCACCGGGGAGCTGTTTTTT. The encoded protein is CASSESLRTGELFF.

The chain uses TRBV25-1 and TRBJ2-7, with D unresolved. The CDR3 is 14 amino acids. Germline V gene sequence: CDR1 MGHDK, CDR2 SYGVNS. The germline V and J ends were trimmed by 5 bases and 3 bases, with 14 bases remaining between them. The CDR3, as DNA: TGTGCCAGCAGTATAGGAGAGAACCGCTACGAGCAGTACTTC. Translation gives CASSIGENRYEQYF.

This clonotype appeared many times. V and J are TRBV7-9 and TRBJ2-7; 9 bases map to TRBD1. V trimming: 5 bases; J trimming: 6 bases; junction bases outside the gene matches: 11. The CDR3 is 15 amino acids. Germline-derived CDR1 and CDR2 are SEHNR and FQNEAQ (reference sequence). The CDR3: CASSTPGQGSFEQYF. Here the CDR3 DNA reads TGTGCCAGCAGCACACCGGGACAGGGCTCTTTCGAGCAGTACTTC.

The chain is built from TRBV20-1 and TRBJ1-3; D ambiguous. CDR3 length: 14 amino acids. Germline V gives CDR1 DFQATT, CDR2 SNEGSKA (reference sequence). Trimming removed 6 bases at V and 0 bases at J, with 12 bases between. The DNA for the CDR3 is TGCAGTGCAGACCGGGGAATCTCTGGAAACACCATATATTTT. Translation gives CSADRGISGNTIYF.

This clonotype was counted at least ten times. The rearrangement uses TRBV5-5 and TRBJ1-2; no definite D call. V shed 0 bases and J shed 1 base, with 4 bases lying between them. Germline loops: CDR1 SGHKS, CDR2 YYEKEE (reference sequence). This CDR3 is 13 amino acids long. The CDR3 loop reads CASSLESNYGYTF. The CDR3 coding sequence is TGTGCCAGCAGCTTGGAGAGTAACTATGGCTACACCTTC.

This clonotype came up once. This may be a read error: a much more frequent sequence differs by one nucleotide. The genes are TRBV5-1 and TRBJ1-5; weak D call: TRBD1 (6 bases). Germline-derived CDR1 and CDR2 are SGHRS and YFSETQ. The CDR3 is 14 residues long. The CDR3 nucleotides read TGCACCAGCAGCCCTGACAGGCCTAATCAGCCCCAGCATTTT. Its protein product is CTSSPDRPNQPQHF.

There are a few counts of this clonotype. The chain has TRBV30 and TRBJ1-5; the D is unclear. The V gene lost 2 bases and the J gene lost 7 bases, with 6 bases spanning the gap. Germline V gene data show CDR1 as GTSNPN and CDR2 as SVGIG (reference sequence). This CDR3 spans 11 amino acids. CDR3 nucleotide sequence: TGTGCCTGGAGTTCAGGACAGCCCCAGCATTTT. As protein: CAWSSGQPQHF.

Concerning this clonotype itself: The CDR3 ends on some other residue instead of the conserved phenylalanine or tryptophan, so this is likely a read error. The J gene is TRBJ1-3, the V gene TRBV7-2; D may be TRBD1 (5 bases). V was trimmed by 5 bases and J by 4 bases, leaving 15 bases between them. The germline V gene has CDR1 SGHTA and CDR2 FQGNSA. The CDR3 totals 15 residues. CDR3 loop: CASSPNQGRGNTIYL. Written as DNA, the CDR3 is TGTGCCAGCAGCCCAAATCAGGGTAGAGGAAACACCATATATCTT.

A few counts support this clonotype. The chain recombines TRBV4-1 with TRBJ1-6; 8 nucleotides agree with TRBD1. This CDR3 comprises 16 residues. Germline V CDR1 and CDR2: MGHRA, YSYEKL. V was clipped by 3 bases and J by 9 bases; unmatched bases: 10. The CDR3 sequence: CASSQLLTGERSPLHF. In DNA form, the CDR3 reads TGCGCCAGCAGCCAGCTACTGACAGGGGAGCGTTCACCCCTCCACTTT.

The chain has TRBV24-1 and TRBJ2-2; TRBD2 matches 7 bases. Germline V CDR1 and CDR2: KGHDR, SFDVKD. The CDR3 is made up of 12 amino acids. V gave up 9 bases and J gave up 6 bases; unmatched junction bases: 3. CDR3 residues: CATDGGAGELFF. The CDR3 nucleotides are TGTGCCACCGATGGGGGGGCCGGGGAGCTGTTTTTT.

The V call is TRBV7-2, the J call TRBJ2-7, with D possibly being TRBD1 or TRBD2 (5 bases each). The DNA end favors TRBJ2-5, so the J call may be wrong. From germline, CDR1 is SGHTA and CDR2 FQGNSA. The CDR3 extends over 14 amino acids. CDR3 bases: TGTGCCAGCAGCCAAAACGGGGCCGGAGAGACCCAGTACTTC. This gives the protein CASSQNGAGETQYF.

The V gene is TRBV7-9, the J gene TRBJ1-2; 9 bases fit TRBD1. Germline-derived CDR1 and CDR2 are SEHNR and FQNEAQ (reference sequence). With 11 bases clipped from V and 8 bases from J, the junction kept 9 bases outside the gene matches. This CDR3 region has 12 residues. The CDR3 loop is CAGRDRALGYTF. The CDR3 DNA reads TGTGCCGGCCGGGACAGGGCTTTGGGCTACACCTTC.

The chain employs TRBV12-3 or TRBV12-4 and TRBJ1-2; a possible D gene is TRBD1 (5 bases). Trimming took off 6 bases at V and 12 bases at J, with 17 bases between the two ends. This CDR3 spans 12 amino acids. The CDR3 region has the DNA TGTGCCAGCAGCCAAGGGGTGGGGACCCACACCTTC. Amino acid sequence: CASSQGVGTHTF.

The chain uses TRBV20-1 and TRBJ1-5; 7 bases agree with TRBD1. The CDR3 runs to 16 residues. Germline V gene lookup returns CDR1 DFQATT and CDR2 SNEGSKA (reference sequence). Losses at the gene ends were 5 bases for V and 4 bases for J; bases not matched to a gene: 14. The CDR3 here is CSASRRDDRVNQPQHF. CDR3 nucleotides: TGCAGTGCTTCCCGCCGGGACGACAGGGTTAATCAGCCCCAGCATTTT.

The genes are TRBV25-1 and TRBJ1-1, with TRBD1 identical over 8 bases. Losses at the gene ends were 0 bases for V and 3 bases for J; bases not matched to a gene: 9. Per germline, CDR1 MGHDK and CDR2 SYGVNS. This CDR3 is 17 amino acids long. The CDR3 is CASSEYKAGGGYTEAFF. CDR3 nucleotide sequence: TGTGCCAGCAGTGAATATAAGGCAGGGGGCGGTTACACTGAAGCTTTCTTT.

Turning to this clonotype: A much larger clone lies a single base off, so this may be a read error. The chain carries TRBV11-2 and TRBJ2-5; 7 bases line up with TRBD1. Germline-derived CDR1 and CDR2 are SGHAT and FQNNGV. This CDR3 comprises 14 residues. The CDR3, as DNA: TGCGTCAGCAGCCAGACAGGGTCCCGGGAGACCCAGTACTTC. Its translation is CVSSQTGSRETQYF.

The chain is built from TRBV12-3 or TRBV12-4 and TRBJ2-7, with TRBD1 matching 10 bases. Losses at the gene ends were 5 bases for V and 6 bases for J; bases not matched to a gene: 7. CDR3 length: 14 amino acids. The CDR3 sequence is CASSPRQGAIEQYF. Here the CDR3 DNA reads TGTGCCAGCAGTCCAAGACAGGGGGCCATCGAGCAGTACTTC.

The rearrangement links TRBV7-9 to TRBJ2-2; 10 nucleotides agree with TRBD1. Germline V gene sequence: CDR1 SEHNR, CDR2 FQNEAQ (reference sequence). Germline trimming cut 5 bases from V and 7 bases from J; bases unmatched to any gene: 13. CDR3 length equals 17 residues. The CDR3 sequence is CASSANDRGLQGGELFF. The CDR3 DNA follows: TGTGCCAGCAGCGCAAATGACAGGGGGCTTCAGGGCGGGGAGCTGTTTTTT.

This clonotype was detected a few times. This chain connects TRBV5-5 to TRBJ1-2, with D hard to call. From germline, CDR1 is SGHKS and CDR2 YYEKEE (reference sequence). Trimming shortened V by 1 base and J by 2 bases, and 6 bases separated the two germline ends. The CDR3 contains 13 residues. The CDR3 here is CASSLIGNYGYTF. The CDR3 DNA reads as TGTGCCAGCAGCTTGATAGGAAACTATGGCTACACCTTC.

This clonotype was detected a few times. CDR3 bases: TGTGCCAGCACCCTGTTCGAGGGGGAGCTGTTTTTT. Amino acid sequence: CASTLFEGELFF. The V and J genes are TRBV12-3 or TRBV12-4 and TRBJ2-2; D is unresolved. V was cut by 7 bases and J by 8 bases, with 11 bases left in between. The CDR3 is 12 amino acids.

The chain carries TRBV7-9 and TRBJ2-7; D is undetermined. V dropped 8 bases and J dropped 0 bases, with 14 bases sitting between them. The CDR3 has 14 amino acids. Germline V gene sequence: CDR1 SEHNR, CDR2 FQNEAQ (reference sequence). For the CDR3, the DNA is TGTGCCAGCCAGCTTCAGTCGACCTCCTACGAGCAGTACTTC. As protein: CASQLQSTSYEQYF.

This clonotype was seen more than once but under ten times. The chain is built from TRBV19 and TRBJ2-6; no clear D. The germline V and J ends were trimmed by 0 bases and 3 bases, with 15 bases remaining between them. This CDR3 contains 18 residues. The V gene's germline CDR1 is LNHDA and CDR2 SQIVND (reference sequence). CDR3 amino acids: CASSIDSKVSSGANVLTF. CDR3 nucleotide sequence: TGTGCCAGTAGTATAGATTCGAAGGTATCGAGTGGGGCCAACGTCCTGACTTTC.